The rows below give T cell receptor beta chains drawn from one sample of a study of T-cell reconstitution after alpha-beta-depleted transplantation in children. TCRdb used MiXCR to reprocess the PCR reads, holding one entry per CDR3 protein. The sample shows fewer than 150,000 distinct CDR3 sequences, around 9.8% of them seen only once. The sequencing here drew on PBMCs, mostly from graft donor cells, taken 180 days after TCRalphabeta/CD19-depleted stem cell transplant. Receptor source: a girl under three years old who had a stem cell transplant for combined immunodeficiency, so the T cells may come from the graft donor. Each CDR3 is given with its conserved first and last residue. A D gene is named only where the DNA matches it firmly. Some rows have no size entry. The others give once, few or many, or a class for an expanded clone.

J gene | D gene | clone size | V gene | CDR3 protein | CDR3 DNA
TRBJ1-5 | NA | few | TRBV20-1 | CSARVLQGSGNQPQHF | TGCAGTGCTAGAGTCCTCCAGGGATCAGGCAATCAGCCCCAGCATTTT
TRBJ2-5 | NA | many | TRBV7-3 | CASSPNGGELQTQYF | TGTGCCAGCTCTCCTAACGGGGGAGAATTGCAGACCCAGTACTTC
TRBJ2-7 | TRBD2 | NA | TRBV27 | CASSPGASGSWYEQYF | TGTGCCAGCAGTCCGGGAGCTAGCGGGAGTTGGTACGAGCAGTACTTC
TRBJ2-1 | NA | NA | TRBV20-1 | CSARVRSSSYNEQFF | TGCAGTGCCCGGGTGCGGAGCAGCTCCTACAATGAGCAGTTCTTC
TRBJ2-3 | NA | NA | TRBV20-1 | CSAPPGTDTQYF | TGCAGTGCTCCCCCGGGAACAGATACGCAGTATTTT
TRBJ2-5 | NA | few | TRBV5-5 | CASSWGAQETQYF | TGTGCCAGCAGCTGGGGCGCTCAAGAGACCCAGTACTTC
TRBJ1-1 | TRBD1 | many | TRBV12-3/TRBV12-4 | CASSPTGRENTEAFF | TGTGCCAGCAGTCCGACAGGGAGGGAGAACACTGAAGCTTTCTTT
TRBJ2-7 | NA | few | TRBV20-1 | CSARDPGGGEQYF | TGCAGTGCTAGAGACCCAGGAGGGGGGGAGCAGTACTTC
TRBJ2-1 | TRBD2 | NA | TRBV12-3/TRBV12-4 | CASTRDYIEQFF | TGTGCCAGCACCCGGGACTACATCGAGCAGTTCTTC
TRBJ2-3 | NA | few | TRBV6-5 | CASSYLGQVTSTDTQYF | TGTGCCAGCAGTTACCTAGGGCAGGTAACTAGCACAGATACGCAGTATTTT
TRBJ2-1 | TRBD1 | many | TRBV10-3 | CAISGFPPGTGDDNEQFF | TGTGCCATCAGTGGATTCCCGCCCGGGACAGGGGATGACAATGAGCAGTTCTTC
TRBJ2-7 | NA | NA | TRBV5-6 | CASSTGVGLPYEQYF | TGTGCCAGCAGCACTGGAGTTGGCTTACCCTACGAGCAGTACTTC
TRBJ2-7 | TRBD2 | many | TRBV10-2 | CASTLAGGPYEQYF | TGCGCCAGCACGTTAGCGGGAGGGCCCTACGAGCAGTACTTC
TRBJ1-3 | NA | many | TRBV25-1 | CATEGNTIYF | TGTGCCACCGAGGGAAACACCATATATTTT
TRBJ2-1 | NA | NA | TRBV29-1 | CSVPSYNEQFF | TGCAGCGTTCCTTCCTACAATGAGCAGTTCTTC
TRBJ2-5 | NA | NA | TRBV10-3 | CATKAPRVSQTQYF | TGTGCCACCAAAGCCCCCAGGGTATCCCAGACCCAGTACTTC
TRBJ2-5 | NA | few | TRBV3-1 | CASSPGHRTQETQYF | TGTGCCAGCAGCCCTGGGCACCGAACTCAAGAGACCCAGTACTTC
TRBJ1-1 | NA | few | TRBV12-3/TRBV12-4 | CASSLAQGEAFF | TGTGCCAGCAGTTTAGCGCAGGGGGAAGCTTTCTTT
TRBJ2-1 | NA | NA | TRBV29-1 | CSVGYEQFF | TGCAGCGTTGGGTATGAGCAGTTCTTC
TRBJ2-2 | NA | few | TRBV7-3 | CASSSSRGDWLFF | TGTGCCAGCAGCTCCAGCCGGGGAGATTGGCTGTTTTTT
TRBJ2-3 | TRBD1 | many | TRBV10-3 | CAISPGQGDTQYF | TGTGCCATCAGCCCAGGACAGGGCGATACGCAGTATTTT
TRBJ2-1 | NA | few | TRBV6-1 | CASKPGSSYNEQFF | TGTGCCAGCAAACCAGGGAGCTCCTACAATGAGCAGTTCTTC
TRBJ2-3 | NA | many | TRBV12-3/TRBV12-4 | CAIVSEGTDTQYF | TGTGCCATCGTATCCGAGGGCACAGATACGCAGTATTTT
TRBJ2-1 | TRBD2 | few | TRBV11-1 | CASSVSLKRGSSYNEQFF | TGTGCCAGCAGCGTTAGTTTAAAGCGGGGGAGCTCCTACAATGAGCAGTTCTTC
TRBJ2-7 | TRBD2 | few | TRBV12-3/TRBV12-4 | CASSSHTGTRKYEQYF | TGTGCCAGCAGTTCCCACACCGGGACTAGAAAGTACGAGCAGTACTTC
TRBJ1-1 | NA | few | TRBV29-1 | CSVPRRASNTEAFF | TGCAGCGTCCCAAGGCGCGCCTCGAACACTGAAGCTTTCTTT
TRBJ2-1 | TRBD1 | few | TRBV29-1 | CSAGTVHNEQFF | TGCAGCGCTGGGACAGTCCACAATGAGCAGTTCTTC
TRBJ2-3 | NA | NA | TRBV7-8 | CASSLVWGDTQYF | TGTGCCAGCAGCTTAGTTTGGGGGGATACGCAGTATTTT
TRBJ2-2 | NA | NA | TRBV2 | CASSEGLGLFF | TGTGCCAGCAGTGAGGGGTTAGGGCTGTTTTTT
TRBJ2-1 | TRBD2 | NA | TRBV12-3/TRBV12-4 | CASSPKAGAILSYNEQFF | TGTGCCAGCAGTCCTAAAGCGGGAGCTATCCTCTCCTACAATGAGCAGTTCTTC
TRBJ2-7 | TRBD2 | many | TRBV20-1 | CSAPNPGGESYEQYF | TGCAGTGCCCCAAACCCGGGGGGAGAATCCTACGAGCAGTACTTC
TRBJ1-6 | TRBD1 | few | TRBV11-1 | CASSFLGQGYSPLHF | TGTGCCAGCAGCTTCCTCGGACAGGGATATTCACCCCTCCACTTT
TRBJ2-3 | NA | many | TRBV18 | CASSPDGNTQYF | TGTGCCAGCTCACCAGACGGGAATACGCAGTATTTT